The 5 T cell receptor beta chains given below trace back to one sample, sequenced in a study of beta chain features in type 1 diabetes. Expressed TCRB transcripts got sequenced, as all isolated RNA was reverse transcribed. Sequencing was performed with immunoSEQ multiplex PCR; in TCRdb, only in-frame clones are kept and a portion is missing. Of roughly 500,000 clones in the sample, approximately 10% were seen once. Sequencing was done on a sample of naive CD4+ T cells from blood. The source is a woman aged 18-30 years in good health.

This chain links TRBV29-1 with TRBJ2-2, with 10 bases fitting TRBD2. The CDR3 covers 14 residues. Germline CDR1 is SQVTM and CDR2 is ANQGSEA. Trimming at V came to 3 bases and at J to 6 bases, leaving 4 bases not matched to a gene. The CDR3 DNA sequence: TGCAGCGTTGACATAGCGGGAGGCGCCGGGGAGCTGTTTTTT. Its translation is CSVDIAGGAGELFF.

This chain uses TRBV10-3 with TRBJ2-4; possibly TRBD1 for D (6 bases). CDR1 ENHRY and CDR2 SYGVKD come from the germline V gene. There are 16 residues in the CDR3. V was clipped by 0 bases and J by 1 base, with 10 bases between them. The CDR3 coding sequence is TGTGCCATCAGTGAGTCACAGGGTGAGGCCAAAAACATTCAGTACTTC. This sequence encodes CAISESQGEAKNIQYF.

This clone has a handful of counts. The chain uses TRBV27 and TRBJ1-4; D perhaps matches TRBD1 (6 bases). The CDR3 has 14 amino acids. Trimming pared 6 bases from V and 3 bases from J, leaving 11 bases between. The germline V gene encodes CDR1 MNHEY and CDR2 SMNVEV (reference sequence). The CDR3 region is CASSIQGSNEKLFF. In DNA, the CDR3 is TGTGCCAGCAGCATTCAGGGGTCTAATGAAAAACTGTTTTTT. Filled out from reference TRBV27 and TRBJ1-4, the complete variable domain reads EAQVTQNPRYLITVTGKKLTVTCSQNMNHEYMSWYRQDPGLGLRQIYYSMNVEVTDKGDVPEGYKVSRKEKRNFPLILESPSPNQTSLYFCASSIQGSNEKLFFGSGTQLSVL.

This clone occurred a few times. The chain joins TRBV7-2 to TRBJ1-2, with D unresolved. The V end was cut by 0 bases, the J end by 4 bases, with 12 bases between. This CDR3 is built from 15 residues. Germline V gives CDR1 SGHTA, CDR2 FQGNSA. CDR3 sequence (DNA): TGTGCCAGCAGCTTAGCGCAGTCCCCCAGCTATGGCTACACCTTC. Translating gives CASSLAQSPSYGYTF.

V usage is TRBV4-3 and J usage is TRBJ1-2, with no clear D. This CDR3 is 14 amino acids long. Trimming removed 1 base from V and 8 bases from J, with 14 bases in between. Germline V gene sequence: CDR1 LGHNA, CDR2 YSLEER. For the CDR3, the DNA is TGCGCCAGCAGCCAAGTACCCCGCGGAGGAGGCTACACCTTC. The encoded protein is CASSQVPRGGGYTF.